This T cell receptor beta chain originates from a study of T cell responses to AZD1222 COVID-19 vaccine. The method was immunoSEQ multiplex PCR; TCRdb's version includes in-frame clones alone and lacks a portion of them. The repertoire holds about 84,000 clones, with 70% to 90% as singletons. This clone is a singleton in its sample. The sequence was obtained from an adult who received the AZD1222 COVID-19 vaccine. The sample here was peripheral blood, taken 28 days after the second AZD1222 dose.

CDR3 bases: TGCGCCAGCAGCCAAGATGCAAGCGGGAGGGCCGGAGAGACCCAGTACTTC. It specifies CASSQDASGRAGETQYF. V gene TRBV4-3 combines with J gene TRBJ2-5, with 10 bases lining up with TRBD2. Trimming at V came to 0 bases and at J to 4 bases, leaving 8 bases not matched to a gene. The CDR3 length is 17 residues. From germline, CDR1 is LGHNA and CDR2 YSLEER.